The clone carrying this TCR beta chain was seen once. What it recognizes is unknown. Sequencing used immunoSEQ multiplex PCR; TCRdb keeps in-frame clones, though not all of them. The sample holds tens of thousands of clones, approximately 80% seen once. Germline V gene data show CDR1 as MNHEY and CDR2 as SVGAGI. The CDR3 runs to 14 residues. The V gene end was trimmed by 9 bases and the J gene end by 5 bases; junction bases not matched to a gene: 10. This entry is derived from a study of vaccination effects on CD4 cells after COVID-19. Overall study: A median of 72 days separated the second dose and sampling.

Study-level findings and limits: Healthy vaccinees' vaccine-induced clones included only 1 of 255 cross-reacting with common cold coronaviruses. Clones induced by infection and by vaccine showed marked clonal contraction late after vaccination.

Culture proceeded for 9 to 11 days, and CD4+ T cells were then isolated. Two-dose BNT162b2 or mRNA-1273 vaccination was given to participants. Each culture had half its medium swapped for IL-2 medium on days 3 and 7. The source of this sequence is a human donor who received a COVID-19 vaccine. The material was CD4+ T cells from PBMCs cultured without peptide, obtained after COVID-19 vaccination. This chain connects TRBV6-5 to TRBJ1-1; 9 nucleotides match TRBD1. In DNA form, the CDR3 reads TGTGCCAGTTCTATAGGGACAGGGAAAACTGAAGCTTTCTTT. Protein sequence: CASSIGTGKTEAFF.